Shown below are 14 T cell receptor beta chains from a single sample sequenced in a study of a mutant IDH1 vaccine in newly diagnosed glioma. Only in-frame clones appear in the TCRdb table, and some are missing; sequencing was by immunoSEQ multiplex PCR. The sample has about 65,000 clones; about 85% are singletons. These receptors' targets are unknown. Time point given: week 23, last vaccination. One vaccine dose held 300 ug of mutant IDH1 20-mer peptide and came with topical imiquimod. The source was PBMCs, collected from a glioma patient whose treatment included an IDH1 peptide vaccine. Receptors originate from a man aged 25-45 years with glioma.

The chain joins TRBV7-2 to TRBJ2-2; TRBD1 matches at 9 bases. The CDR3 consists of 16 residues. The V gene end was trimmed by 3 bases and the J gene end by 2 bases; junction bases not matched to a gene: 4. Germline-derived CDR1 and CDR2 are SGHTA and FQGNSA. CDR3 in amino acids: CASSFGGQGNTGELFF. DNA for the CDR3: TGTGCCAGCAGCTTCGGGGGACAGGGCAACACCGGGGAGCTGTTTTTT.

The chain carries TRBV7-2 and TRBJ1-5, with 9 bases that match TRBD1. This CDR3 comprises 17 residues. CDR1 SGHTA and CDR2 FQGNSA come from the germline V gene. J lost 1 base, V lost 5 bases, and 9 bases had no gene match. The CDR3 here is CASSAGQGRGSNQPQHF. Here the CDR3 DNA reads TGTGCCAGCAGCGCGGGACAGGGCAGGGGAAGCAATCAGCCCCAGCATTTT.

V and J are TRBV9 and TRBJ2-7; 8 bases align to TRBD1. CDR3 length: 12 amino acids. In germline, CDR1 is SGDLS, CDR2 YYNGEE. V was clipped by 6 bases and J by 6 bases; unmatched bases: 5. In DNA, the CDR3 is TGTGCCAGCACCCGGACAGGGACCGAGCAGTACTTC. Translation gives CASTRTGTEQYF.

The genes are TRBV10-2 and TRBJ2-5, with 10 bases identical to TRBD2. The V gene end was trimmed by 7 bases and the J gene end by 2 bases; junction bases not matched to a gene: 4. Germline V gene lookup returns CDR1 WSHSY and CDR2 SAAADI. This CDR3 is 14 amino acids long. CDR3 residues: CASKRGGIQETQYF. Here the CDR3 DNA reads TGCGCCAGCAAGCGGGGGGGCATTCAAGAGACCCAGTACTTC.

V gene TRBV19 combines with J gene TRBJ2-3, with 8 bases identical to TRBD1. V was pared by 5 bases and J by 4 bases, with 8 bases of the junction left unmatched. CDR1 and CDR2 (germline): LNHDA, SQIVND (reference sequence). The CDR3 covers 15 residues. CDR3 sequence: CASSLRQGHPDTQYF. CDR3 nucleotides: TGTGCCAGTAGTTTGCGACAGGGGCACCCAGATACGCAGTATTTT.

V gene TRBV5-1 combines with J gene TRBJ1-2; 9 positions match TRBD1. Germline trimming cut 3 bases from V and 4 bases from J; bases unmatched to any gene: 4. The germline V gene has CDR1 SGHRS and CDR2 YFSETQ. The CDR3 has 14 residues. CDR3 bases: TGCGCCAGCAGCTCTCAGGGACAGGGCTATGGCTACACCTTC. Its translation: CASSSQGQGYGYTF.

This chain links TRBV19 with TRBJ1-1; tentative D call: TRBD1 (5 bases). The germline gives CDR1 LNHDA, CDR2 SQIVND (reference sequence). This CDR3 is built from 16 residues. V lost 0 bases to trimming and J lost 1 base, with 12 bases between them. CDR3 region: CASSIEQDKGNTEAFF. The CDR3 DNA sequence: TGTGCCAGTAGTATAGAACAGGACAAAGGGAACACTGAAGCTTTCTTT.

The gene calls are TRBV5-5 and TRBJ2-5, with 9 positions matching TRBD1. CDR3 length equals 16 residues. With V trimmed by 0 bases and J by 2 bases, 5 bases remained unmatched. Germline V lookup: CDR1 SGHKS, CDR2 YYEKEE (reference sequence). For the CDR3, the DNA is TGTGCCAGCAGCTTGGCGCGGACAGGGGCACAAGAGACCCAGTACTTC. Amino acid sequence: CASSLARTGAQETQYF.

The chain carries TRBV28 and TRBJ2-7, with D tentatively TRBD1 (5 bases). Germline V gene lookup returns CDR1 MDHEN and CDR2 SYDVKM. CDR3 length equals 11 residues. V lost 3 bases and J 5 bases, leaving 5 bases between the germline ends. The DNA for the CDR3 is TGTGCCAGCAGTTTCAGGGACGAGCAGTACTTC. Amino acids: CASSFRDEQYF.

CDR3 bases: TGTGCCAGCAGTTTAAAGATTTCGGGCTACGAGCAGTACTTC. It encodes CASSLKISGYEQYF. The chain combines TRBV27 with TRBJ2-7, with D unresolved. Germline-derived CDR1 and CDR2 are MNHEY and SMNVEV (reference sequence). Deletions cut 2 bases from V and 3 bases from J, with 11 bases between. The CDR3 length is 14 residues.

This sequence joins TRBV9 and TRBJ1-1; 7 nucleotides align to TRBD1. The CDR3 sequence is 14 residues long. J was trimmed by 6 bases and V by 3 bases; bases with no gene match: 8. In germline, CDR1 is SGDLS, CDR2 YYNGEE. The CDR3 here is CASSGSRGWAEAFF. DNA for the CDR3: TGTGCCAGCAGCGGCAGCAGGGGGTGGGCTGAAGCTTTCTTT.

The rearrangement links TRBV11-3 to TRBJ2-4; the D gene could be TRBD1 or TRBD2 (5 bases each). Trimming cost V 5 bases and J 8 bases, with 16 bases left between them. Germline lookup yields CDR1 SGHNT and CDR2 YENEEA. The CDR3 is 14 residues long. The CDR3 DNA follows: TGTGCCAGCAGCCCCACGGGGCGGAAAGACATTCAGTACTTC. It translates to CASSPTGRKDIQYF. Full variable domain (remainder filled in from reference TRBV11-3 and TRBJ2-4): EAGVVQSPRYKIIEKKQPVAFWCNPISGHNTLYWYLQNLGQGPELLIRYENEEAVDDSQLPKDRFSAERLKGVDSTLKIQPAELGDSAVYLCASSPTGRKDIQYFGAGTRLSVL.

J is TRBJ1-3 and V is TRBV5-1; weak D call: TRBD1 (5 bases). The CDR3 has 16 residues. Trimming stripped 0 bases from V and 4 bases from J, with 14 bases between. CDR1 and CDR2 (germline): SGHRS, YFSETQ. The CDR3 sequence is CASSLEGQGSGNTIYF. DNA for the CDR3: TGCGCCAGCAGCTTGGAAGGGCAGGGTTCGGGAAACACCATATATTTT. The entire variable domain, with the rest obtained from reference TRBV5-1 and TRBJ1-3, is as follows: KAGVTQTPRYLIKTRGQQVTLSCSPISGHRSVSWYQQTPGQGLQFLFEYFSETQRNKGNFPGRFSGRQFSNSRSEMNVSTLELGDSALYLCASSLEGQGSGNTIYFGEGSWLTVV.

The chain combines TRBV5-4 with TRBJ2-3; D is perhaps TRBD1 (5 bases). Deletions cut 4 bases from V and 2 bases from J, with 20 bases between. Germline V gene sequence: CDR1 SGHNT, CDR2 YYREEE (reference sequence). The CDR3 covers 17 residues. Here the CDR3 DNA reads TGTGCCAGCAGCATCGTAAGGGGCCCCTTCTACACAGATACGCAGTATTTT. Its translation is CASSIVRGPFYTDTQYF.